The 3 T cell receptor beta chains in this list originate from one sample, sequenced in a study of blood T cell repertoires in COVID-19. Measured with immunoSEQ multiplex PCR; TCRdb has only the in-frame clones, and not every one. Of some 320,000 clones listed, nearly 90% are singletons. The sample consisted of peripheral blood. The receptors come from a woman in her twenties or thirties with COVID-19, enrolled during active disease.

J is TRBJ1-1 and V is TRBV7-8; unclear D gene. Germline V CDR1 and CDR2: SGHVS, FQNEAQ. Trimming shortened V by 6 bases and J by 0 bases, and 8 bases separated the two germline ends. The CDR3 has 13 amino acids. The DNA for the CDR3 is TGTGCCAGCAGATATGAGGTGAACACTGAAGCTTTCTTT. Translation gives CASRYEVNTEAFF.

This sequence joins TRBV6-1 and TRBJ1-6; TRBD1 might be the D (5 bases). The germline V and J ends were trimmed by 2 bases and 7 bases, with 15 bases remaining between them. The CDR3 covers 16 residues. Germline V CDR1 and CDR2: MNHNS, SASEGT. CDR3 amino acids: CASSEHQGIPNSPLHF. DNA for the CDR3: TGTGCCAGCAGTGAACATCAGGGTATACCGAATTCACCCCTCCACTTT.

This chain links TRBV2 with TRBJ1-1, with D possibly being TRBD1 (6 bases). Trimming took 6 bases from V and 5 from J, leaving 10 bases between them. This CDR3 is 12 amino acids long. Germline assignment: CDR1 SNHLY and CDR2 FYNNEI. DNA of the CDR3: TGTGCCAGCAGCGTACAGGGAACTGAAGCTTTCTTT. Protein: CASSVQGTEAFF.